This T cell receptor beta chain originates from a study of blood T cell repertoires in COVID-19. Study details: PBMCs, B-cell-depleted T cells, or T cells provided the cDNA or gDNA that made up the material.

Germline-derived CDR1 and CDR2 are SGHDN and FVKESK. Trimming left V 4 bases short and J 7 bases short, with 10 bases between. The CDR3 length is 12 residues. This table comes from immunoSEQ multiplex PCR, and its TCRdb copy is limited to in-frame clones, with some not included. Here the sample spans some 370,000 clones, nearly 90% being singletons. Material: peripheral blood. The gene calls are TRBV14 and TRBJ1-1; D gene uncertain. This sequence originates from a man between 18 and 35 years old with active or convalescent COVID-19. The CDR3 sequence is CASSPSGLEAFF. For the CDR3, the DNA is TGTGCCAGCAGCCCAAGTGGGCTTGAAGCTTTCTTT.